The clone carrying this TCR beta chain was detected once. Those enrolled in Seattle joined during active infection and were followed longitudinally afterward. This entry is derived from a study of blood T cell repertoires in COVID-19. The overall study: The United States, Italy and Spain were the sources of the acute and convalescent COVID-19 samples. The analysed material was cDNA or gDNA that came from T cells, B-cell-depleted T cells, or PBMCs.

The CDR3 contains 13 residues. Germline CDR1 is KGHSH and CDR2 is LQKENI. The V and J ends lost 1 base and 9 bases respectively, with 12 bases between them. In the study's own analysis: From reference gene primer amplification, estimates of nucleated cell counts were derived. Data came from immunoSEQ multiplex PCR; TCRdb stores just in-frame clones and leaves some out. The V and J calls and clone size were taken over from that table, and D and trimming were inferred from the DNA. Seen here are 210,000 or so clones, approximately 83% observed once, and the top ten hold roughly 1.3%. The sequence derives from a woman aged 25 to 39 with COVID-19, enrolled during active disease. The chain recombines TRBV18 with TRBJ2-5; unclear D gene. Sequenced material: peripheral blood. The CDR3 loop is CASSPLRGEAQYF. CDR3 coding DNA: TGTGCCAGCTCACCACTACGCGGTGAGGCCCAGTACTTC.